The clone carrying this T cell receptor beta chain has only one observation. The V gene lost 2 bases and the J gene lost 0 bases, with 5 bases spanning the gap. Germline loops: CDR1 SGHTA, CDR2 FQGNSA. This CDR3 spans 14 amino acids. Source study methods: Reference gene primer amplification gave nucleated cell count estimates. TCRdb's table, derived via immunoSEQ multiplex PCR, lists solely in-frame clones and lacks some. That table furnishes V, J and clone size, whereas the DNA furnished D and trimming. The profile shows tens of thousands of clones, more than 75% of them singletons. The data derive from a study of blood T cell repertoires in COVID-19. Study overall: Both acute and convalescent COVID-19 samples were obtained from the United States, Italy and Spain.

The TCR was taken from a woman older than 75 with active COVID-19. The chain joins TRBV7-2 to TRBJ1-5; D is perhaps TRBD1 (5 bases). The sample comprised peripheral blood. The DNA of the CDR3 is TGTGCCAGCAGCTTAAGGGGTAGCAATCAGCCCCAGCATTTT. Amino acid sequence: CASSLRGSNQPQHF.